A single TCR beta chain is shown here with its context. These data are taken from a study of blood T cell repertoires in COVID-19. Data came from immunoSEQ multiplex PCR; TCRdb stores just in-frame clones and leaves some out. The table includes a few hundred thousand clones, about 89% detected once. CDR3 length: 14 residues. Trimming took 1 base from V and 0 from J, leaving 4 bases between them. CDR1 is LGHDT and CDR2 is YNNKEL in the germline V gene (reference sequence). The clonotype comes from a woman in her twenties or thirties with COVID-19, enrolled during active disease. Sequences were obtained from peripheral blood. The gene calls are TRBV3-1 (or the pseudogene TRBV3-2) and TRBJ1-5; unclear D gene. The CDR3 is CASSQVYSNQPQHF. The CDR3 bases are TGTGCCAGCAGCCAAGTGTATAGCAATCAGCCCCAGCATTTT.